This T cell receptor beta chain was documented in a study of cytomegalovirus exposure and HLA in healthy donors. Overall study context: The study placed around 85% of its 398 genotyped donors in the Caucasian-associated ancestry cluster.

The CDR3 contains 12 residues. Looked up from germline, CDR1 is KGHSH and CDR2 is LQKENI. The V and J ends lost 4 bases and 7 bases respectively, with 11 bases between them. The study, taken as a whole, reports: Specificity for CMV antigens was confirmed in vitro for a few of the CMV-associated chains. Another analysis was done later, and it associated around 15,000 TCR beta sequences with HLA alleles at 0.05 false discovery rate. The classifier reportedly diagnosed cytomegalovirus status with high specificity and sensitivity.

60 Vbeta and 13 Jbeta primers were used in PCR. TCRdb's table, derived via immunoSEQ multiplex PCR, lists solely in-frame clones and lacks some. The sample includes some 80,000 clones, around 82% seen only once; the top ten take around 3.2%. Concerning this clone: Its specificity is unknown.

V gene TRBV18 combines with J gene TRBJ2-7, with TRBD1 as a possible D gene (6 bases). The sequenced sample consisted of PBMCs. The clonotype was recovered from a man aged 45 to 65 in good health and CMV-seronegative. CDR3 in amino acids: CASSLQGREQYF. CDR3 coding DNA: TGTGCCAGCTCACTACAGGGTAGGGAGCAGTACTTC.